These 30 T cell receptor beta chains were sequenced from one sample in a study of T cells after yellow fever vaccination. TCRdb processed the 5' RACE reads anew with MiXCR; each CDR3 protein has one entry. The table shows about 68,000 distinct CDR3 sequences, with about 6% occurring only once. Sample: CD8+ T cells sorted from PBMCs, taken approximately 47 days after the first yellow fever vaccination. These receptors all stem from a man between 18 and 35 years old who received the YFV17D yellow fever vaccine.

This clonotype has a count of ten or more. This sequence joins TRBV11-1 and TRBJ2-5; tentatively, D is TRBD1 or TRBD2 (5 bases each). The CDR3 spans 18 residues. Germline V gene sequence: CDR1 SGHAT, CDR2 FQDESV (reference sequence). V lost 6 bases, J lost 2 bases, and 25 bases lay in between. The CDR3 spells CASSPDPVSSRDQETQYF. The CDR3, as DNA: TGTGCCAGCAGTCCTGACCCCGTATCTAGCAGGGATCAAGAGACCCAGTACTTC.

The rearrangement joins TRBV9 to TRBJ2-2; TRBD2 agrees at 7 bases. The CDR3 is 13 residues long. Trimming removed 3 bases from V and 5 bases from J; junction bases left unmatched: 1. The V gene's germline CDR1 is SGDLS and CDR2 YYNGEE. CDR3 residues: CASSASGTGELFF. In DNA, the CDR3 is TGTGCCAGCAGCGCTAGCGGAACCGGGGAGCTGTTTTTT.

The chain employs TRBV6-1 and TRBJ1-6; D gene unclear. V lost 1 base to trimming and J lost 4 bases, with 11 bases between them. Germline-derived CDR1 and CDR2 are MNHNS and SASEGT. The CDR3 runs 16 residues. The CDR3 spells CASSEEAVPYNSPLHF. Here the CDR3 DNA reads TGTGCCAGCAGTGAAGAGGCAGTCCCGTATAATTCACCCCTCCACTTT.

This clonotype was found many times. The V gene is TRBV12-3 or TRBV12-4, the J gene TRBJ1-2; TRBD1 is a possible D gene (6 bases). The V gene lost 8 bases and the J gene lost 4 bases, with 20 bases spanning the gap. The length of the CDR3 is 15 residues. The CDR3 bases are TGTGCCAGCGAGCCCCATGGGGGGGGCGGCTATGGCTACACCTTC. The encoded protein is CASEPHGGGGYGYTF.

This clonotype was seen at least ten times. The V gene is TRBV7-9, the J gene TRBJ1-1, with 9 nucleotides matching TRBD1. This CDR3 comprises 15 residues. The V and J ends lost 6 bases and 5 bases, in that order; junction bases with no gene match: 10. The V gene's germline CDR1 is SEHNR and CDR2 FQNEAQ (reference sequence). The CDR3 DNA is TGTGCCAGCAGGGGAGGGGACAGGGTAGGAACTGAAGCTTTCTTT. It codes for CASRGGDRVGTEAFF.

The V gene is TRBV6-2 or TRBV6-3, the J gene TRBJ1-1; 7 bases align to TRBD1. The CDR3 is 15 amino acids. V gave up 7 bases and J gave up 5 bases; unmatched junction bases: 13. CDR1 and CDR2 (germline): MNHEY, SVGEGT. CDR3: CASTTLGGGATEAFF. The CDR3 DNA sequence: TGTGCCAGCACGACATTAGGAGGGGGCGCGACTGAAGCTTTCTTT.

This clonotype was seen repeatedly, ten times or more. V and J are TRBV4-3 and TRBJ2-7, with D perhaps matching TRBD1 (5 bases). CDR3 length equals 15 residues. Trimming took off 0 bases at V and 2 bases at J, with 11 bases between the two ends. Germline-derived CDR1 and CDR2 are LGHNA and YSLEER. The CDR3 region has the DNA TGCGCCAGCAGCCAAGAGCTGGCAGGGCCCTACGAGCAGTACGTC. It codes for CASSQELAGPYEQYV.

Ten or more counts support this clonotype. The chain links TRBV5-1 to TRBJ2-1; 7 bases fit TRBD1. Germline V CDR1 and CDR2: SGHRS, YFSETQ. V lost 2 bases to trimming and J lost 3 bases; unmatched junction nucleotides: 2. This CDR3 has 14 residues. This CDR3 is CASSLRDSYNEQFF. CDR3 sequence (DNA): TGCGCCAGCAGCTTAAGGGACAGCTACAATGAGCAGTTCTTC.

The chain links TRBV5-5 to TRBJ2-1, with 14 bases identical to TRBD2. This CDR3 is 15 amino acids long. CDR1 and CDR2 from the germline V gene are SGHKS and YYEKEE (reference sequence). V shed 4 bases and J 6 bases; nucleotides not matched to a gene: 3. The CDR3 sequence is CASSQTSGGVNEQFF. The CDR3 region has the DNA TGTGCCAGCAGCCAGACTAGCGGGGGGGTCAATGAGCAGTTCTTC.

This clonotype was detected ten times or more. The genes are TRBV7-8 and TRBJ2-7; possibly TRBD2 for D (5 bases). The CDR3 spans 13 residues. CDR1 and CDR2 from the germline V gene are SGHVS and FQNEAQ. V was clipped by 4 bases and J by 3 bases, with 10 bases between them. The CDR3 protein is CASSSGGVYEQYF. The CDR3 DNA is TGTGCCAGCAGCTCCGGAGGCGTCTACGAGCAGTACTTC.

The CDR3 DNA sequence: TGTGCCAGCAGTTCGACAGGGGGCGTTGCGTTAACAGATACGCAGTATTTT. Its protein is CASSSTGGVALTDTQYF. V is TRBV27 and J is TRBJ2-3; the match to TRBD1 covers 10 bases. Germline V lookup: CDR1 MNHEY, CDR2 SMNVEV (reference sequence). The CDR3 contains 17 residues. The V segment lost 4 bases and the J segment 3 bases; nucleotides outside the gene matches: 10.

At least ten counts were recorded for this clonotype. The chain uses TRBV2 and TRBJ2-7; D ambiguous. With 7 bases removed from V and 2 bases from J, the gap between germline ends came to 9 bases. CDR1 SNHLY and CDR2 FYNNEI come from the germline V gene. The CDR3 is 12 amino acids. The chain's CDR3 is CASKRVTYEQYF. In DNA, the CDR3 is TGTGCCAGCAAGCGCGTGACCTACGAGCAGTACTTC.

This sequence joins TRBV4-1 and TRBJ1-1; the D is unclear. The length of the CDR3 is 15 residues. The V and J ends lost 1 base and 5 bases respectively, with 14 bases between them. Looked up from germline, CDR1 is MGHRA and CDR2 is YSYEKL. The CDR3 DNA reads TGCGCCAGCAGCCAAGTTAGCCAGGCGGGGACTGAAGCTTTCTTT. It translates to CASSQVSQAGTEAFF.

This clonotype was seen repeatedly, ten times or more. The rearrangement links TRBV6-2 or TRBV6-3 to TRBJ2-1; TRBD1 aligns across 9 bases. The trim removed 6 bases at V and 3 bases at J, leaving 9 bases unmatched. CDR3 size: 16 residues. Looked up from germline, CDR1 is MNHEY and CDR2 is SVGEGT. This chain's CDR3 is CASSPETGGFYNEQFF. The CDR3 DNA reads TGTGCCAGCAGCCCAGAAACAGGGGGCTTCTACAATGAGCAGTTCTTC.

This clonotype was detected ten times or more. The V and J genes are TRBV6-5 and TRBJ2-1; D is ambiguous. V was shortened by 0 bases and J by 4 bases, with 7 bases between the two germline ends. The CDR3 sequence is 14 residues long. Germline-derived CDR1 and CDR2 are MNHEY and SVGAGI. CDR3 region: CASSYSGKYNEQFF. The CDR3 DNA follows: TGTGCCAGCAGTTACTCGGGGAAGTACAATGAGCAGTTCTTC.

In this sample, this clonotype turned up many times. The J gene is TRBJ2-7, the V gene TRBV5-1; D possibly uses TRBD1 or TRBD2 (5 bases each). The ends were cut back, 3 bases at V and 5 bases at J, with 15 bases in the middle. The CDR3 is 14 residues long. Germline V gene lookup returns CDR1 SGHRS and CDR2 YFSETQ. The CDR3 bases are TGCGCCAGCAGCTCCCGGGACCCGGAGGACGAGCAGTACTTC. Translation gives CASSSRDPEDEQYF.

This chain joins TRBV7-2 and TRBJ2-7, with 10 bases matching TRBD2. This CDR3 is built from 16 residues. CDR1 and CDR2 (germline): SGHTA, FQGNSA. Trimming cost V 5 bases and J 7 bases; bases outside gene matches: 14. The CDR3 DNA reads TGTGCCAGCAGCCCATCTAGCGGGGGACCCGGGGGGGAGCAGTACTTC. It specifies CASSPSSGGPGGEQYF.

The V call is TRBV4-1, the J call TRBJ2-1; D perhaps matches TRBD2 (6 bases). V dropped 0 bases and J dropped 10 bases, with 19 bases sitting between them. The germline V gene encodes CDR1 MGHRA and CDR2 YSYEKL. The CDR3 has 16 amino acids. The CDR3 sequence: CASSQDVGSGPEEQFF. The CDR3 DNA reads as TGCGCCAGCAGCCAAGATGTGGGTAGCGGACCGGAGGAGCAGTTCTTC.

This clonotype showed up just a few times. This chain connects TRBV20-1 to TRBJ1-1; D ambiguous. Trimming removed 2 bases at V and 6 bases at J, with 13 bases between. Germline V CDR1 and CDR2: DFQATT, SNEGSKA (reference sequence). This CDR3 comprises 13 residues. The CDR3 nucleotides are TGCAGTGCTAGAACCCCCCAGCGCGCTGAAGCTTTCTTT. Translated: CSARTPQRAEAFF.

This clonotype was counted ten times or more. CDR3 DNA: TGCAGCGTTAGAGATAGACCCACCGGGGAGCTGTTTTTT. This gives the protein CSVRDRPTGELFF. This sequence joins TRBV29-1 and TRBJ2-2; no firm D call. The CDR3 has 13 residues. The germline CDR1 and CDR2 sequences are SQVTM and ANQGSEA. The germline V and J ends were trimmed by 5 bases and 4 bases, with 11 bases remaining between them.

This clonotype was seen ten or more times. The CDR3 DNA sequence: TGTGCCATCAGTCCGACAAGCTCCTACGAGCAGTACTTC. It encodes CAISPTSSYEQYF. The gene calls are TRBV10-3 and TRBJ2-7; D not resolved. CDR1 and CDR2 (germline): ENHRY, SYGVKD. The CDR3 is 13 residues long. Trimming pared 5 bases from V and 0 bases from J, leaving 8 bases between.

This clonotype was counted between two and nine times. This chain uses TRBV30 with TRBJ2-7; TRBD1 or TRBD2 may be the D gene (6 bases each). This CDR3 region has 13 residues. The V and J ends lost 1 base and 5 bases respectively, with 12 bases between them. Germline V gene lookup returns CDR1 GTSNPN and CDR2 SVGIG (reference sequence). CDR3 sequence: CAWSDGGQNEQYF. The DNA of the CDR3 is TGTGCCTGGAGTGACGGGGGCCAGAACGAGCAGTACTTC.

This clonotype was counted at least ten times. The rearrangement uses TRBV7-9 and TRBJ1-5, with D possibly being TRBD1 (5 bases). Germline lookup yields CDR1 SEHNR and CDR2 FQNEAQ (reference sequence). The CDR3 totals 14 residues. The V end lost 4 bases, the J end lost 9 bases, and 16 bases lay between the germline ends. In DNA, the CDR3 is TGTGCCAGCAGCTCCTCGGGACCCACGGGGCCCCAGCATTTT. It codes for CASSSSGPTGPQHF. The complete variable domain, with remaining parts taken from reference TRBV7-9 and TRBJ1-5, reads DTGVSQNPRHKITKRGQNVTFRCDPISEHNRLYWYRQTLGQGPEFLTYFQNEAQLEKSRLLSDRFSAERPKGSFSTLEIQRTEQGDSAMYLCASSSSGPTGPQHFGDGTRLSIL.

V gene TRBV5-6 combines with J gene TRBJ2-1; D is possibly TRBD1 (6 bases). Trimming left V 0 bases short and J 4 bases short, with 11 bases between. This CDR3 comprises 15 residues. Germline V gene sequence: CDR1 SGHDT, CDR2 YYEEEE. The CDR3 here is CASSLDWGQYNEQFF. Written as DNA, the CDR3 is TGTGCCAGCAGCTTGGATTGGGGGCAATACAATGAGCAGTTCTTC.

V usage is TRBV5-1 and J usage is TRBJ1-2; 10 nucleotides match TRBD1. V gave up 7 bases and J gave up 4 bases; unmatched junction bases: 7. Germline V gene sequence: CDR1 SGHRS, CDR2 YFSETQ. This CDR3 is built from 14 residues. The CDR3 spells CASQPGQGSYGYTF. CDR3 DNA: TGCGCCAGCCAACCGGGACAGGGGAGCTATGGCTACACCTTC.

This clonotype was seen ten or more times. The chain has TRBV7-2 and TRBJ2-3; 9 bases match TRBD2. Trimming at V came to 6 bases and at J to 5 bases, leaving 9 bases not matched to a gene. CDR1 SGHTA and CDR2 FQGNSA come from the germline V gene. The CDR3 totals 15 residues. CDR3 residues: CASSKSGGLRDTQYF. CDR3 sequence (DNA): TGTGCCAGCAGTAAAAGCGGGGGGTTACGAGATACGCAGTATTTT.

The CDR3 here is CASSTGGKDTQYF. The CDR3 DNA reads as TGTGCCAGCAGTACTGGGGGGAAAGATACGCAGTATTTT. V is TRBV6-6 and J is TRBJ2-3, with D possibly being TRBD2 (6 bases). This CDR3 has 13 residues. V was clipped by 5 bases and J by 5 bases, with 11 bases between them. CDR1 is MNHNY, CDR2 SVGAGI, per germline (reference sequence).

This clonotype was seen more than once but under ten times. In DNA form, the CDR3 reads TGTGCCAGCAGTTTGAAAGGGACAGGGGGCACCGGGGAGCTGTTTTTT. Translation gives CASSLKGTGGTGELFF. The rearrangement links TRBV12-3 or TRBV12-4 to TRBJ2-2; 11 bases match TRBD1. V shed 3 bases, J shed 4 bases, and the junction held 4 bases outside the gene matches. The length of the CDR3 is 16 residues.

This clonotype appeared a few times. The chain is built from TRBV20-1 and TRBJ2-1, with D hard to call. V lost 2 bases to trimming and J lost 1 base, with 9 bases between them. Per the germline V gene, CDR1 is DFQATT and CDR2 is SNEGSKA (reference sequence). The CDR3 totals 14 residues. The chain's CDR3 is CSARSRNSYNEQFF. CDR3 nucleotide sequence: TGCAGTGCTAGATCTAGGAATTCCTACAATGAGCAGTTCTTC.

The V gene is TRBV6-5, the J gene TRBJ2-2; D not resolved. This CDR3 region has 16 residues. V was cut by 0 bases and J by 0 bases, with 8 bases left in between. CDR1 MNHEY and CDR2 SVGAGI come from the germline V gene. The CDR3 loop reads CASSYSALPNTGELFF. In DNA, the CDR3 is TGTGCCAGCAGTTACTCAGCCTTACCGAACACCGGGGAGCTGTTTTTT.